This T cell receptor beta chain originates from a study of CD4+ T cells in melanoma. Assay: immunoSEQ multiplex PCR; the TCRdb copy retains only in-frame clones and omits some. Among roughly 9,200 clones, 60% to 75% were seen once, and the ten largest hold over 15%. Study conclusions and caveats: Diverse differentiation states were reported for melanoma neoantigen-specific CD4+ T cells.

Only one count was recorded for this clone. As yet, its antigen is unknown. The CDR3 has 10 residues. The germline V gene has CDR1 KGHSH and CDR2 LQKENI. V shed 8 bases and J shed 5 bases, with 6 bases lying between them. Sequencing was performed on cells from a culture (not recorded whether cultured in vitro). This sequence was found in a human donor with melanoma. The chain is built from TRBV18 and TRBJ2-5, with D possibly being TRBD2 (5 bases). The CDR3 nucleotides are TGTGCCAGCGGGGAGGAGACCCAGTACTTC. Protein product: CASGEETQYF.